Reported below is one T cell receptor beta chain. What it binds is not known. This specimen belongs to a study of shared clonotypes between healthy human individuals. Study observations and caveats: Incompleteness in sorted-subset sequencing, despite large depth, was shown by rarefaction. The authors sampled blood alone, and tissue repertoires likely differ.

Assay: immunoSEQ multiplex PCR; the TCRdb copy retains only in-frame clones and omits some. The sample has hundreds of thousands of clones; 95% to 97% are singletons. Terminally differentiated effector memory CD45RA+ cells were left out of the naive CD8 fraction, which was CD45RO-negative and positively selected for CCR7. All of the donors resided in Nashville, Tennessee, and each was a Caucasian adult. Trimming removed 4 bases from V and 3 bases from J; junction bases left unmatched: 11. The length of the CDR3 is 15 residues. Germline lookup yields CDR1 SQVTM and CDR2 ANQGSEA. The chain links TRBV29-1 to TRBJ2-7, with TRBD2 matching over 8 bases. The sequence derives from a woman aged 25-40 years in good health. The sequencing sample was made of naive CD8+ T cells sorted from blood. As DNA, the CDR3 is TGCAGCGTTGGGCCCTCGGGCGGGAGGTACTACGAGCAGTACTTC. It yields the protein CSVGPSGGRYYEQYF.